This is a list of T cell receptor beta chains from one sample in a study of T cells in Graves' hyperthyroidism and ophthalmopathy. MiXCR was run by TCRdb on the multiplex PCR reads, yielding one entry per CDR3 protein. The sample yields 370,000 or so distinct CDR3 sequences, 15% to 18% seen once. The sequenced material came from blood. The receptor source for this set is a woman between 18 and 30 years old with Graves' hyperthyroidism that later progressed to Graves' ophthalmopathy. The CDR3 runs from the conserved cysteine through the conserved F or W. A D gene is named only where the DNA matches it firmly.

D | V | CDR3
- | TRBV28 | CASSLVQSHTEAFF
TRBD2 | TRBV4-1 | CASSRLAGGSYEQYF
TRBD2 | TRBV28 | CASSFQREFTGELFF
- | TRBV9 | CASSVATGDKGGETQYF
- | TRBV2 | CASKEDAQYF
TRBD1 | TRBV20-1 | CSAFGTANYGYTF
- | TRBV12-3/TRBV12-4 | CASSLSRAGARYEKLFF
- | TRBV18 | CASSRSDTGLNNSPLHF
- | TRBV19 | CASSTQGRAKNIQYF
- | TRBV25-1 | CASSPGGYQPQHF
- | TRBV29-1 | CSVELTGTKGGYGYTF
- | TRBV28 | CASSWRGADEQYF
- | TRBV3-1 | CASSPDRYERYF
- | TRBV27 | CASSLTGALYNEQFF
- | TRBV6-2/TRBV6-3 | CASSYVVWARVGSPYEQYF
- | TRBV2 | CASNRELGYTF
- | TRBV24-1 | CATSVSSSYNEQFF
- | TRBV6-1 | CASSEETTPQYF
TRBD1 | TRBV24-1 | CATSEGQGRHETQYF
- | TRBV28 | CASSSRLHPTQYF
- | TRBV28 | CASRGLPHPYEQYF
- | TRBV30 | CAWRDTTYTYEQYF
TRBD2 | TRBV6-1 | CASSFQREGLVADTQYF
TRBD2 | TRBV6-9 | CASTGLAGENNEQFF
- | TRBV7-9 | CASSLTPPLNTEAFF
- | TRBV10-3 | CAISESGLGGEETQYF
TRBD1 | TRBV18 | CASSPGQGDEQYF
- | TRBV15 | CATSREPGVQPQHF
TRBD1 | TRBV7-9 | CASSPGTAQKNIQYF
- | TRBV30 | CAWRGKSGRDEQFF
- | TRBV24-1 | CATSVGQGLGYEQYF
- | TRBV5-1 | CASSFGDRYEQYF
- | TRBV7-9 | CASSPTAGNEKLFF
- | TRBV10-3 | CAISTGQMQPQHF
- | TRBV2 | CASSTGGETLLAFF
TRBD1 | TRBV27 | CASKGQGNQPQHF
- | TRBV27 | CATHSGDGYTF
- | TRBV7-8 | CASSFRLAEGIQYF